These 14 T cell receptor beta chains share one sample of origin, sequenced in a study of shared clonotypes between healthy human individuals. The method was immunoSEQ multiplex PCR; TCRdb's version includes in-frame clones alone and lacks a portion of them. The data contain about 1.9 million clones, just over 90% of them singletons. CD45RO negativity and positive selection for CCR7 defined naive CD8 cells, a population that excluded terminally differentiated effector memory CD45RA+ cells. The sample consisted of naive CD8+ T cells from PBMCs. All receptors derive from a man aged 18 to 29 in good health. Some clones in this sample may be carry-over from other donors' samples.

The gene calls are TRBV10-1 and TRBJ1-1, with a tentative D call TRBD1 (6 bases). Trimming stripped 4 bases from V and 0 bases from J, with 21 bases between. The CDR3 spans 18 residues. CDR1 is WNHNN and CDR2 is SYGVQD in the germline V gene (reference sequence). The CDR3 DNA is TGCGCCAGCAGTGGGCGACAGGAACCAAAAAACCTGAACACTGAAGCTTTCTTT. Residues: CASSGRQEPKNLNTEAFF.

V gene TRBV11-2 combines with J gene TRBJ2-1, with 7 nucleotides matching TRBD1. Germline assignment: CDR1 SGHAT and CDR2 FQNNGV. CDR3 length: 15 amino acids. V shed 0 bases and J 4 bases; nucleotides not matched to a gene: 3. The CDR3 loop reads CASSLERDSYNEQFF. As DNA, the CDR3 is TGTGCCAGCAGCTTAGAACGGGACAGTTACAATGAGCAGTTCTTC.

The chain employs TRBV15 and TRBJ2-7, with 7 bases matching TRBD1. Germline assignment: CDR1 LNHNV and CDR2 YYDKDF (reference sequence). With V trimmed by 5 bases and J by 2 bases, 15 bases remained unmatched. The CDR3 sequence is 17 residues long. CDR3 sequence reads: CATSGAPFGTVPYEQYF. The CDR3 nucleotides read TGTGCCACCAGCGGGGCCCCCTTCGGGACAGTTCCCTACGAGCAGTACTTC.

V gene TRBV5-5 combines with J gene TRBJ2-1, with 7 bases matching TRBD1. V lost 0 bases and J lost 3; bases outside the gene matches: 9. Germline loops: CDR1 SGHKS, CDR2 YYEKEE (reference sequence). The CDR3 is 17 residues long. The CDR3: CASSLGERGLVYNEQFF. The CDR3, as DNA: TGTGCCAGCAGCTTGGGTGAGAGGGGGCTCGTCTACAATGAGCAGTTCTTC. The full variable domain, rest sourced from reference TRBV5-5 and TRBJ2-1, is DAGVTQSPTHLIKTRGQQVTLRCSPISGHKSVSWYQQVLGQGPQFIFQYYEKEERGRGNFPDRFSARQFPNYSSELNVNALLLGDSALYLCASSLGERGLVYNEQFFGPGTRLTVL.

The chain links TRBV27 to TRBJ1-4; TRBD1 is a possible D gene (6 bases). CDR3 size: 13 residues. The V end was cut by 4 bases, the J end by 8 bases, with 11 bases between. Germline V gene data show CDR1 as MNHEY and CDR2 as SMNVEV (reference sequence). CDR3 loop: CASSYNRVEKLFF. The CDR3 DNA follows: TGTGCCAGCAGTTATAACAGGGTCGAAAAACTGTTTTTT.

The rearrangement links TRBV6-5 to TRBJ2-4; D possibly corresponds to TRBD1 (6 bases). Looked up from germline, CDR1 is MNHEY and CDR2 is SVGAGI. Trimming took 0 bases from V and 6 from J, leaving 12 bases between them. There are 15 residues in the CDR3. CDR3 in DNA: TGTGCCAGCAGTTACTCAGGACAGAGGGGAAACATTCAGTACTTC. This encodes CASSYSGQRGNIQYF.

This rearrangement joins TRBV19 to TRBJ2-7; D is possibly TRBD2 (5 bases). Germline V gives CDR1 LNHDA, CDR2 SQIVND (reference sequence). V lost 3 bases to trimming and J lost 2 bases, with 14 bases between them. The CDR3 sequence is 15 residues long. The CDR3 coding sequence is TGTGCCAGTAGTATGACCGTCGGGATCGCCTACGAGCAGTACTTC. As protein: CASSMTVGIAYEQYF.

This clone was recorded once. The chain is built from TRBV2 and TRBJ2-2; unclear D gene. Looked up from germline, CDR1 is SNHLY and CDR2 is FYNNEI. The V end lost 7 bases, the J end lost 4 bases, and 10 bases lay between the germline ends. CDR3 length: 13 amino acids. This CDR3 reads CASKEARTGELFF. The DNA of the CDR3 is TGTGCCAGCAAGGAAGCTCGCACCGGGGAGCTGTTTTTT.

The chain has TRBV5-6 and TRBJ1-2; 10 nucleotides match TRBD1. Germline-derived CDR1 and CDR2 are SGHDT and YYEEEE. The CDR3 contains 14 residues. V was pared by 4 bases and J by 4 bases, with 4 bases of the junction left unmatched. CDR3 nucleotides: TGTGCCAGCAGCGTGGGACAGGGGATCTATGGCTACACCTTC. Translating gives CASSVGQGIYGYTF.

Comments on this clone: Other DNA sequences of this sample code for an identical CDR3. The chain couples TRBV27 to TRBJ1-1; D perhaps matches TRBD1 (5 bases). V gave up 2 bases and J gave up 7 bases, with 5 bases separating them. Looked up from germline, CDR1 is MNHEY and CDR2 is SMNVEV (reference sequence). This CDR3 has 11 residues. CDR3 in DNA: TGTGCCAGCAGTTTAGGGGGTGAAGCTTTCTTT. Protein: CASSLGGEAFF.

This clone was observed a handful of times. V usage is TRBV7-9 and J usage is TRBJ1-1; D gene ambiguous. The germline V gene encodes CDR1 SEHNR and CDR2 FQNEAQ (reference sequence). The germline V and J ends were trimmed by 3 bases and 1 base, with 9 bases remaining between them. The CDR3 is 14 residues long. The CDR3 DNA sequence: TGTGCCAGCAGCTTCTTGCTGGAGAACACTGAAGCTTTCTTT. Translating it yields CASSFLLENTEAFF.

The V and J genes are TRBV14 and TRBJ2-3; the D gene is possibly TRBD1 (6 bases). Germline CDR1 and CDR2: SGHDN and FVKESK. The CDR3 is 15 residues long. V shed 7 bases and J shed 2 bases, with 16 bases lying between them. The CDR3 spells CASNPTGYPTDTQYF. The CDR3 DNA reads TGTGCCAGCAACCCGACAGGCTACCCCACAGATACGCAGTATTTT.

In this sample, this clone turned up a few times. The CDR3 sequence is CASSIGLGQGNTEAFF. As DNA, the CDR3 is TGTGCCAGTAGTATAGGCCTCGGACAGGGGAACACTGAAGCTTTCTTT. The rearrangement joins TRBV19 to TRBJ1-1, with TRBD1 matching over 8 bases. Germline-derived CDR1 and CDR2 are LNHDA and SQIVND (reference sequence). V shed 1 base, J shed 1 base, and the junction held 5 bases outside the gene matches. The CDR3 runs 16 residues.

CDR3 amino acids: CASSPTGSTDTQYF. The CDR3 bases are TGTGCCAGCAGCCCTACAGGGAGCACAGATACGCAGTATTTT. The gene calls are TRBV7-2 and TRBJ2-3, with D possibly matching TRBD1 (6 bases). This CDR3 region has 14 residues. Trimming took 5 bases from V and 0 from J, leaving 9 bases between them. Germline V gives CDR1 SGHTA, CDR2 FQGNSA.